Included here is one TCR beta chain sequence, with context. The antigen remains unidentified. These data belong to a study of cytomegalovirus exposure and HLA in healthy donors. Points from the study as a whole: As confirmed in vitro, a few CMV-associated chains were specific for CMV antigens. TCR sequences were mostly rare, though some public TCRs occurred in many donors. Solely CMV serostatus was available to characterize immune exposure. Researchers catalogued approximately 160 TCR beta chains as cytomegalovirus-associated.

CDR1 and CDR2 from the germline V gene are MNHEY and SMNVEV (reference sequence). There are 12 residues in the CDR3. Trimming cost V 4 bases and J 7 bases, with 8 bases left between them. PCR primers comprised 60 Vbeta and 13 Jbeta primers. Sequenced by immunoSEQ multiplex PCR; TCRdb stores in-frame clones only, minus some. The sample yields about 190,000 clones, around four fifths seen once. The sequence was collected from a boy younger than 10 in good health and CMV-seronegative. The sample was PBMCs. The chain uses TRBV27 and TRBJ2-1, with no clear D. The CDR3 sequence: CASSSHLNEQFF. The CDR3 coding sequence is TGTGCCAGCAGTTCCCACCTAAATGAGCAGTTCTTC.